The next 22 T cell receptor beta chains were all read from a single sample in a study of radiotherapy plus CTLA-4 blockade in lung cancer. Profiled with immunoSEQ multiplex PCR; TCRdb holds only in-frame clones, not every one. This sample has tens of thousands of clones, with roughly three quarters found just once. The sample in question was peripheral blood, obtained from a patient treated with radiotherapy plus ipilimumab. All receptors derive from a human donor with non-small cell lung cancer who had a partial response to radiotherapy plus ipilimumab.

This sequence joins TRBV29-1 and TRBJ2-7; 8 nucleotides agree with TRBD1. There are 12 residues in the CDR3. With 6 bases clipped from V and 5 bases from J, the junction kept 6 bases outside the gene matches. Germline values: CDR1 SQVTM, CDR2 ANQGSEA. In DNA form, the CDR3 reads TGCAGCGTAACCAAGGACAGGGACGAGCAGTACTTC. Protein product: CSVTKDRDEQYF.

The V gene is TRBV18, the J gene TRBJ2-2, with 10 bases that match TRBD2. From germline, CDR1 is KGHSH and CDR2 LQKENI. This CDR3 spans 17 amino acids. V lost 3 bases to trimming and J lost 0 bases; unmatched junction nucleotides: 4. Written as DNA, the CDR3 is TGTGCCAGCTCACCCCTAGCGGGGGCCGCGAACACCGGGGAGCTGTTTTTT. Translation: CASSPLAGAANTGELFF.

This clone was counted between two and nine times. The CDR3 bases are TGTGCCAGCAGCTTAATCCCAGGTGCAACAGATACGCAGTATTTT. Protein: CASSLIPGATDTQYF. The rearrangement joins TRBV11-2 to TRBJ2-3; D not certain. The CDR3 totals 15 residues. Trimming removed 2 bases from V and 3 bases from J, with 12 bases in between. Germline assignment: CDR1 SGHAT and CDR2 FQNNGV.

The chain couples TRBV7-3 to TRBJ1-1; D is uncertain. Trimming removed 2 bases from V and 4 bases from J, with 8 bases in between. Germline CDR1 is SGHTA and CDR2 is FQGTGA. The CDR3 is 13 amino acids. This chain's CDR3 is CASSLPGTTEAFF. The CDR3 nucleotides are TGTGCCAGCAGCTTACCGGGTACCACTGAAGCTTTCTTT. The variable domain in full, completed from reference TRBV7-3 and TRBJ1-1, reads GAGVSQTPSNKVTEKGKYVELRCDPISGHTALYWYRQSLGQGPEFLIYFQGTGAADDSGLPNDRFFAVRPEGSVSTLKIQRTERGDSAVYLCASSLPGTTEAFFGQGTRLTVV.

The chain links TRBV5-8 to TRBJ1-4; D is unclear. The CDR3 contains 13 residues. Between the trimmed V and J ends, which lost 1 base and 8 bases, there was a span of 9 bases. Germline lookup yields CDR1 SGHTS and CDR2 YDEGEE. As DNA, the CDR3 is TGTGCCAGCAGCTTGTATAGAAGCGAAAAACTGTTTTTT. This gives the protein CASSLYRSEKLFF.

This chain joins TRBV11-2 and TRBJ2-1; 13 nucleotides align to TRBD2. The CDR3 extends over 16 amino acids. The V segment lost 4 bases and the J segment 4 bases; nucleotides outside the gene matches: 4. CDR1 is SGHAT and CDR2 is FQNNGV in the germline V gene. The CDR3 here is CASSSWTSGGYNEQFF. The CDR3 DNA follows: TGTGCCAGCAGCTCTTGGACTAGCGGGGGTTACAATGAGCAGTTCTTC.

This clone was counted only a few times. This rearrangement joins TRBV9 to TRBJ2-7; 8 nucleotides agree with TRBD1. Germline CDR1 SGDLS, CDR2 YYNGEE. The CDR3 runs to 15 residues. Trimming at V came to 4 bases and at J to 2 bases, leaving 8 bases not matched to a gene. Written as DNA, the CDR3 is TGTGCCAGCAGCTTGGCCGCGGACAGGGCCTACGAGCAGTACTTC. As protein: CASSLAADRAYEQYF. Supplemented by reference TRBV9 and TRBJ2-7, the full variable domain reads DSGVTQTPKHLITATGQRVTLRCSPRSGDLSVYWYQQSLDQGLQFLIQYYNGEERAKGNILERFSAQQFPDLHSELNLSSLELGDSALYFCASSLAADRAYEQYFGPGTRLTVT.

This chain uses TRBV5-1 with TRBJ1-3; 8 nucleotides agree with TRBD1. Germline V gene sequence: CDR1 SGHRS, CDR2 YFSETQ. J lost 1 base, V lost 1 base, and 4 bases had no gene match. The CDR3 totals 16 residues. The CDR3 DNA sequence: TGCGCCAGCAGCTTGTCAGGGGGCGCGTCTGGAAACACCATATATTTT. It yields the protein CASSLSGGASGNTIYF.

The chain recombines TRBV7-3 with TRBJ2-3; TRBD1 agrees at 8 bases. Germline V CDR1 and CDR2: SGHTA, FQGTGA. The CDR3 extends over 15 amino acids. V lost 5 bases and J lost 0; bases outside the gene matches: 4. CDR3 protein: CASSAQGASTDTQYF. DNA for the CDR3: TGTGCCAGCAGCGCTCAGGGGGCTAGCACAGATACGCAGTATTTT.

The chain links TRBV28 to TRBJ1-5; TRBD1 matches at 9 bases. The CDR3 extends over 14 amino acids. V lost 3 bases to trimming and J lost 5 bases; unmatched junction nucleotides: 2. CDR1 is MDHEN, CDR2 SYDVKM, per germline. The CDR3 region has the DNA TGTGCCAGCAGTTTCGGGACAGGGTATCAGCCCCAGCATTTT. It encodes CASSFGTGYQPQHF.

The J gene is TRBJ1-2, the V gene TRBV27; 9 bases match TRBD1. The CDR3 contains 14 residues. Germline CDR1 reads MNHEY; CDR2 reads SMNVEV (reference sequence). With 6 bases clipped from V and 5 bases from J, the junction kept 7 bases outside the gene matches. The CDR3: CASSLDRGGYGYTF. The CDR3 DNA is TGTGCCAGCAGCTTGGACAGGGGTGGATATGGCTACACCTTC.

CDR3 region: CASRVESYEQYF. CDR3 bases: TGTGCCAGCAGGGTGGAGTCCTACGAGCAGTACTTC. This sequence joins TRBV2 and TRBJ2-7; D gene ambiguous. Trimming shortened V by 6 bases and J by 1 base, and 7 bases separated the two germline ends. Germline V gene lookup returns CDR1 SNHLY and CDR2 FYNNEI. This CDR3 spans 12 amino acids. The entire variable domain, with the rest obtained from reference TRBV2 and TRBJ2-7, is as follows: EPEVTQTPSHQVTQMGQEVILRCVPISNHLYFYWYRQILGQKVEFLVSFYNNEISEKSEIFDDQFSVERPDGSNFTLKIRSTKLEDSAMYFCASRVESYEQYFGPGTRLTVT.

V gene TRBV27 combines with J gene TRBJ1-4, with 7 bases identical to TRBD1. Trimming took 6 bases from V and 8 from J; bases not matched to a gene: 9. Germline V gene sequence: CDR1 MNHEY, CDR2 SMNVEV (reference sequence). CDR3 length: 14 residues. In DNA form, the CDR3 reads TGTGCCAGCAGGATCGACAGGGTTCCAGAAAAACTGTTTTTT. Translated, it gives CASRIDRVPEKLFF.

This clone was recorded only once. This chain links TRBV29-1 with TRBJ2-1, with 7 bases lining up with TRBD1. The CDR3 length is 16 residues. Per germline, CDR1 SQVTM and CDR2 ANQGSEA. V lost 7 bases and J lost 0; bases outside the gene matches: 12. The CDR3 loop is CSGMGKDRSSYNEQFF. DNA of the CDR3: TGCAGCGGGATGGGTAAGGACAGGAGCTCCTACAATGAGCAGTTCTTC.

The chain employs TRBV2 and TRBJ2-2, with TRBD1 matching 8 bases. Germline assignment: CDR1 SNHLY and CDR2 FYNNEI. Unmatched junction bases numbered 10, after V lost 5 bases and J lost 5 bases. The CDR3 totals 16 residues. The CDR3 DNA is TGTGCCAGCAGTAAAGGACAGGGTAGTTCGACCGGGGAGCTGTTTTTT. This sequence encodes CASSKGQGSSTGELFF.

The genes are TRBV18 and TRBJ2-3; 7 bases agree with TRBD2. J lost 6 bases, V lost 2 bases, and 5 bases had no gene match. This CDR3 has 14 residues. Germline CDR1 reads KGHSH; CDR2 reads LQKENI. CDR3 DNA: TGTGCCAGCTCACCAAGAACTAGCGTCGATACGCAGTATTTT. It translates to CASSPRTSVDTQYF.

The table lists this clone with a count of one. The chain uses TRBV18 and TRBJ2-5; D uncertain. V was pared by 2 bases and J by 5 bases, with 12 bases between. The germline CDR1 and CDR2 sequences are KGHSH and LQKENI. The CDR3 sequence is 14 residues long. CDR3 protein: CASSPTNVGETQYF. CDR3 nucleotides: TGTGCCAGCTCACCAACTAATGTGGGTGAGACCCAGTACTTC.

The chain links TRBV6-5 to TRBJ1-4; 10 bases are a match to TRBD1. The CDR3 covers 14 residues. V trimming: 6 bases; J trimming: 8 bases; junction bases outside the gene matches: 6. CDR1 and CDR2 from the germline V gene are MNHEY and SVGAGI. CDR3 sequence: CASRPTGGAEKLFF. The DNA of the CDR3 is TGTGCCAGCAGGCCGACAGGGGGCGCGGAAAAACTGTTTTTT.

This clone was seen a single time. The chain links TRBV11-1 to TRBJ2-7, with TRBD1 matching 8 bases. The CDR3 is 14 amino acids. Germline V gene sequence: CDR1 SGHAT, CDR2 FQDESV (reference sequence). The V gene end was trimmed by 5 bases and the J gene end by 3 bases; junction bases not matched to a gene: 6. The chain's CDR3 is CASSRGQAHYEQYF. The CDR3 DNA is TGTGCCAGCAGCCGGGGACAGGCCCACTACGAGCAGTACTTC.

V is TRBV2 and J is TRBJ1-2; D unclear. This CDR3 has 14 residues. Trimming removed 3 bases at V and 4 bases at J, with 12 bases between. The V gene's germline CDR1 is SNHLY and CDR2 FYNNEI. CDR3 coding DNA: TGTGCCAGCAGTGATGGAGGGTATGGCTATGGCTACACCTTC. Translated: CASSDGGYGYGYTF. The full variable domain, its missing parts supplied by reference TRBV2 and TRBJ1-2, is EPEVTQTPSHQVTQMGQEVILRCVPISNHLYFYWYRQILGQKVEFLVSFYNNEISEKSEIFDDQFSVERPDGSNFTLKIRSTKLEDSAMYFCASSDGGYGYGYTFGSGTRLTVV.

CDR3 sequence reads: CASRPTATDTQYF. As DNA, the CDR3 is TGTGCCAGCAGACCCACAGCCACAGATACGCAGTATTTT. The chain couples TRBV6-5 to TRBJ2-3; D not certain. V lost 6 bases and J lost 2, with 9 bases in between. Germline assignment: CDR1 MNHEY and CDR2 SVGAGI. The CDR3 is made up of 13 amino acids.

The CDR3: CASRGTVASTDTQYF. As DNA, the CDR3 is TGTGCCAGCAGGGGGACTGTCGCTAGCACAGATACGCAGTATTTT. The chain combines TRBV6-1 with TRBJ2-3, with D tentatively TRBD2 (6 bases). The germline V gene has CDR1 MNHNS and CDR2 SASEGT. The CDR3 covers 15 residues. Trimming pared 6 bases from V and 0 bases from J, leaving 13 bases between.